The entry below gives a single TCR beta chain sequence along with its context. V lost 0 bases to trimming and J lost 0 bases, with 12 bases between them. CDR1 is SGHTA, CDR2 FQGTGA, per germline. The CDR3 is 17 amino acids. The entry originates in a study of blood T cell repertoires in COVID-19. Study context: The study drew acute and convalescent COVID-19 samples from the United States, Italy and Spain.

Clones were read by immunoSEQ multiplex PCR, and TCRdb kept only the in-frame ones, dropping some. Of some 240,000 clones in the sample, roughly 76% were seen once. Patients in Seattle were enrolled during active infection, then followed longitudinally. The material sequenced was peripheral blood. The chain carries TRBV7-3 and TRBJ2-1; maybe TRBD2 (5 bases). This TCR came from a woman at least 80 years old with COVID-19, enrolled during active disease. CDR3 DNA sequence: TGTGCCAGCAGCTTAACATCTAGCTTAGGCTCCTACAATGAGCAGTTCTTC. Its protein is CASSLTSSLGSYNEQFF.